These 25 T cell receptor beta chains were all obtained from the same sample, sequenced in a study of post-analysis software for immune sequencing data. Overall study results and limits: Controls showed lower frequencies than patients for 5 or 6 TRBV segments, and TRBV5-6, TRBV5-1 and TRBV20-1 were among these.

TCR beta cDNA libraries included unique molecular identifiers. TCRdb re-called the PCR reads with MiXCR, one entry per CDR3 protein. This table holds some 500,000 distinct CDR3 sequences, under 55% found once. These receptors have no identified antigens. The sequenced material came from blood. The receptors come from a girl between 10 and 17 years old with multiple sclerosis.

The chain employs TRBV24-1 and TRBJ2-7; 7 bases match TRBD1. The DNA end is a closer match to TRBJ2-5, so the J assignment may be wrong. The CDR3 has 14 amino acids. CDR1 is KGHDR, CDR2 SFDVKD, per germline. Here the CDR3 reads CATSDSAGGETQYF. Written as DNA, the CDR3 is TGTGCCACCAGTGATTCGGCAGGGGGAGAGACCCAGTACTTC.

The V and J genes are TRBV20-1 and TRBJ2-1, with a possible D match to TRBD2 (6 bases). The CDR3 is 12 residues long. V was cut by 3 bases and J by 7 bases, with 10 bases left in between. The germline CDR1 and CDR2 sequences are DFQATT and SNEGSKA (reference sequence). The CDR3 protein is CSARATSNEQFF. The DNA for the CDR3 is TGCAGTGCTAGGGCGACTAGTAATGAGCAGTTCTTC.

This clonotype came up a few times. This sequence joins TRBV20-1 and TRBJ2-7; TRBD2 matches 10 bases. The CDR3 spans 13 residues. Unmatched junction bases numbered 5, after V lost 6 bases and J lost 3 bases. In germline, CDR1 is DFQATT, CDR2 SNEGSKA (reference sequence). This CDR3 reads CSATSGLDYEQYF. The CDR3 DNA sequence: TGCAGTGCGACTAGCGGGCTCGACTACGAGCAGTACTTC.

V usage is TRBV9 and J usage is TRBJ2-5, with 9 positions matching TRBD1. J was trimmed by 5 bases and V by 0 bases; bases with no gene match: 5. The CDR3 loop spans 15 amino acids. The germline V gene has CDR1 SGDLS and CDR2 YYNGEE. The CDR3, as DNA: TGTGCCAGCAGCGTAGGGGGACAGGGAGGGGAGACCCAGTACTTC. Its protein is CASSVGGQGGETQYF.

This clonotype was counted between two and nine times. The CDR3 sequence: CASSLRGTNYGYTF. As DNA, the CDR3 is TGTGCCAGCAGTTTAAGGGGAACAAACTATGGCTACACCTTC. The genes are TRBV28 and TRBJ1-2; D may be TRBD1 (5 bases). V shed 2 bases and J shed 2 bases, with 9 bases lying between them. Germline CDR1 reads MDHEN; CDR2 reads SYDVKM. CDR3 length: 14 amino acids.

CDR3 DNA: TGCGCCAGCAGCCAAGTCCGGTCTATTAGGCAGTTCTTC. The encoded protein is CASSQVRSIRQFF. The J gene is TRBJ2-1, the V gene TRBV4-1; no clear D. V lost 1 base and J 12 bases, leaving 13 bases between the germline ends. This CDR3 has 13 amino acids. The germline V gene has CDR1 MGHRA and CDR2 YSYEKL.

This clonotype was seen more than once but under ten times. The chain recombines TRBV15 with TRBJ2-5; the D gene could be TRBD1 or TRBD2 (5 bases each). Trimming pared 2 bases from V and 5 bases from J, leaving 18 bases between. CDR1 and CDR2 (germline): LNHNV, YYDKDF (reference sequence). CDR3 length equals 16 residues. Here the CDR3 reads CATSRQRKGTGETQYF. In DNA form, the CDR3 reads TGTGCCACCAGCAGACAGAGAAAGGGGACGGGGGAGACCCAGTACTTC.

The chain carries TRBV11-2 and TRBJ1-2, with a possible D match to TRBD1 (5 bases). The CDR3 runs to 14 residues. V lost 5 bases and J lost 3, with 13 bases in between. Per germline, CDR1 SGHAT and CDR2 FQNNGV. The CDR3 coding sequence is TGTGCCAGCAGCGGCGGGACGGGATACTATGGCTACACCTTC. Translating gives CASSGGTGYYGYTF.

The CDR3 here is CSVTGQSSYNEQFF. The CDR3 DNA reads TGCAGCGTTACAGGACAAAGCTCCTACAATGAGCAGTTCTTC. V and J are TRBV29-1 and TRBJ2-1; TRBD1 is a possible D gene (5 bases). CDR3 length: 14 residues. V was cut by 5 bases and J by 0 bases, with 11 bases left in between. Germline CDR1 reads SQVTM; CDR2 reads ANQGSEA.

Concerning this clonotype: At one of its ends the junction is not consistent with the germline gene, which may arise from a read error. The CDR3 DNA is TGTACCAGCAGTTTAGCAGAACTAGCGGGAGCCGCAGATACGCAGTATTTT. Protein: CTSSLAELAGAADTQYF. This chain joins TRBV12-3 or TRBV12-4 and TRBJ2-3, with 11 nucleotides matching TRBD2. This CDR3 is built from 17 residues.

A word on this clonotype: An end of the junction differs from the germline gene, which may be a read error. The chain joins TRBV7-2 to TRBJ2-5, with 7 bases lining up with TRBD1. The CDR3 sequence is 15 residues long. Germline V gene lookup returns CDR1 SGHTA and CDR2 FQGNSA. The chain's CDR3 is CASSLSGQTQETQDF. The CDR3 coding sequence is TGTGCCAGCAGCCTTTCGGGACAGACTCAAGAGACCCAGGACTTC.

This chain uses TRBV5-1 with TRBJ2-1, with TRBD2 matching 14 bases. The trim removed 7 bases at V and 2 bases at J, leaving 8 bases unmatched. Germline V gene lookup returns CDR1 SGHRS and CDR2 YFSETQ. The CDR3 consists of 17 residues. The CDR3 loop reads CASALGGLAGAYNEQFF. In DNA, the CDR3 is TGCGCCAGCGCCCTAGGGGGACTAGCGGGGGCCTACAATGAGCAGTTCTTC.

A note on this clonotype: A much more abundant neighbour one base away suggests this may be a read error. This rearrangement joins TRBV27 to TRBJ1-5, with a possible D match to TRBD1 (5 bases). Germline values: CDR1 MNHEY, CDR2 SMNVEV (reference sequence). V lost 1 base and J lost 4, with 14 bases in between. The CDR3 spans 16 residues. The DNA of the CDR3 is TGTGCCAGCAGTTTATTGCGGGGGGAGAGAAATCAGCCCCAGCATTTT. Translated: CASSLLRGERNQPQHF.

This clonotype was detected only a few times. CDR3 nucleotides: TGTGCCAGCAGCGCCGGTGTATTCAGGGGGCGGGGCTACACCTTC. The encoded protein is CASSAGVFRGRGYTF. The chain is built from TRBV7-9 and TRBJ1-2; 8 bases agree with TRBD1. The length of the CDR3 is 15 residues. Trimming took 5 bases from V and 8 from J; bases not matched to a gene: 13. Germline-derived CDR1 and CDR2 are SEHNR and FQNEAQ (reference sequence).

The chain couples TRBV12-3 or TRBV12-4 to TRBJ2-1; 7 bases are shared with TRBD2. The CDR3 totals 16 residues. V lost 3 bases to trimming and J lost 0 bases; unmatched junction nucleotides: 5. CDR3 DNA sequence: TGTGCCAGCAGTTTCGCCCTAGCGGCCTCCTACAATGAGCAGTTCTTC. It specifies CASSFALAASYNEQFF.

This clonotype occurred many times. This chain uses TRBV7-9 with TRBJ2-1; 9 nucleotides line up with TRBD2. Germline V gene data show CDR1 as SEHNR and CDR2 as FQNEAQ (reference sequence). J lost 11 bases, V lost 5 bases, and 10 bases had no gene match. The CDR3 consists of 14 residues. The CDR3 DNA sequence: TGTGCCAGCAGCGTCACGGCTAGCGGGGCCCAGCAGTTCTTC. This translates into CASSVTASGAQQFF.

DNA for the CDR3: TGTGCCAGCAGTGAACGGTACGAGCAGTACTTC. Encoded protein: CASSERYEQYF. This chain links TRBV6-1 with TRBJ2-7; D not certain. Trimming took 2 bases from V and 4 from J, leaving 3 bases between them. The germline CDR1 and CDR2 sequences are MNHNS and SASEGT. CDR3 length: 11 residues.

V and J are TRBV7-9 and TRBJ1-6, with 8 bases identical to TRBD1. V dropped 5 bases and J dropped 14; count of bases not matched to a gene: 5. This CDR3 spans 12 amino acids. The germline CDR1 and CDR2 sequences are SEHNR and FQNEAQ (reference sequence). CDR3 sequence reads: CASSPGQEALHF. CDR3 coding DNA: TGTGCCAGCAGCCCGGGACAGGAGGCCCTCCACTTT.

Only a few counts were recorded for this clonotype. V usage is TRBV20-1 and J usage is TRBJ2-5; 11 positions agree with TRBD2. Germline loops: CDR1 DFQATT, CDR2 SNEGSKA (reference sequence). CDR3 length: 15 amino acids. V gave up 0 bases and J gave up 4 bases; unmatched junction bases: 4. The CDR3 reads CSARDILAGVETQYF. As DNA, the CDR3 is TGCAGTGCTAGAGATATACTAGCGGGAGTAGAGACCCAGTACTTC.

The rearrangement uses TRBV29-1 and TRBJ2-7; D is perhaps TRBD1 (5 bases). The CDR3 has 13 amino acids. The germline V and J ends were trimmed by 7 bases and 4 bases, with 17 bases remaining between them. Germline V lookup: CDR1 SQVTM, CDR2 ANQGSEA. In DNA form, the CDR3 reads TGCAGCGCTGCGGTAAGGGGTTTGTACGAGCAGTACTTC. Protein sequence: CSAAVRGLYEQYF.

The rearrangement links TRBV7-8 to TRBJ1-4; 7 positions match TRBD1. This CDR3 is 16 amino acids long. V lost 4 bases to trimming and J lost 5 bases; unmatched junction nucleotides: 10. CDR1 and CDR2 (germline): SGHVS, FQNEAQ. CDR3 DNA sequence: TGTGCCAGCAGCTGGAGGGCGACAGGGCAGAATGAAAAACTGTTTTTT. Translated: CASSWRATGQNEKLFF.

The chain combines TRBV12-3 or TRBV12-4 with TRBJ1-5, with 8 bases fitting TRBD1. The CDR3 extends over 15 amino acids. V lost 6 bases to trimming and J lost 3 bases; unmatched junction nucleotides: 7. CDR3 region: CASSKTGVFNQPQHF. The CDR3 DNA is TGTGCCAGCAGCAAGACAGGGGTGTTCAATCAGCCCCAGCATTTT.

This chain links TRBV27 with TRBJ2-3, with TRBD1 identical over 7 bases. The V gene's germline CDR1 is MNHEY and CDR2 SMNVEV (reference sequence). This CDR3 comprises 17 residues. The V and J ends lost 2 bases and 3 bases, in that order; junction bases with no gene match: 11. CDR3 in DNA: TGTGCCAGCAGTTTACGAGTAAGAAGGGGGCGTACAGATACGCAGTATTTT. It is translated as CASSLRVRRGRTDTQYF.

The rearrangement uses TRBV4-1 and TRBJ2-7, with D perhaps matching TRBD2 (6 bases). Germline V lookup: CDR1 MGHRA, CDR2 YSYEKL. Trimming took off 2 bases at V and 2 bases at J, with 10 bases between the two ends. This CDR3 region has 14 residues. The chain's CDR3 is CASSQPRGAYEQYF. CDR3 coding DNA: TGCGCCAGCAGCCAACCGCGGGGCGCCTACGAGCAGTACTTC.

The J gene is TRBJ2-1, the V gene TRBV3-1, with 9 bases lining up with TRBD2. V lost 4 bases to trimming and J lost 7 bases; unmatched junction nucleotides: 11. This CDR3 spans 16 amino acids. CDR1 is LGHDT and CDR2 is YNNKEL in the germline V gene (reference sequence). CDR3 amino acids: CASSRLKGLAENEQFF. Written as DNA, the CDR3 is TGTGCCAGCAGCCGCTTAAAGGGACTAGCTGAGAATGAGCAGTTCTTC.